The TCR beta chain described here comes from a study of cytomegalovirus exposure and HLA in healthy donors. Whole-study results and caveats: Reports indicated that the classifier achieved high specificity and sensitivity in diagnosing cytomegalovirus status.

In the PCR, 60 Vbeta and 13 Jbeta primers were used. Libraries were prepared by immunoSEQ multiplex PCR; TCRdb keeps only in-frame clonotypes and omits some of them. The table shows about 180,000 clones, with about three quarters occurring only once. Details on this clone: Its target is unknown.

Though nominally healthy at sampling, donors likely had unrecorded immune exposures. This sequence originates from a woman in her sixties in good health and CMV-seropositive. Material: PBMCs.

CDR3 region: CASSLAHRGYEQYF. DNA of the CDR3: TGTGCCAGCAGCTTAGCGCACAGGGGTTACGAGCAGTACTTC. V and J are TRBV7-8 and TRBJ2-7, with 7 nucleotides matching TRBD1. The germline V gene encodes CDR1 SGHVS and CDR2 FQNEAQ. V was clipped by 0 bases and J by 4 bases; unmatched bases: 3. The CDR3 is 14 amino acids.